The 17 T cell receptor beta chains listed next were all sequenced from one sample in a study of T cell responses to AZD1222 COVID-19 vaccine. Sequencing used immunoSEQ multiplex PCR; TCRdb keeps in-frame clones, though not all of them. The sample records about 150,000 clones, 92% being singletons. The material sequenced was peripheral blood, taken 28 days after the second AZD1222 dose. These receptors came from an adult who received the AZD1222 COVID-19 vaccine.

This clone has a single count. V is TRBV2 and J is TRBJ1-2; no reliable D call. The germline V and J ends were trimmed by 2 bases and 2 bases, with 6 bases remaining between them. In germline, CDR1 is SNHLY, CDR2 FYNNEI. The CDR3 covers 13 residues. The CDR3 DNA reads TGTGCCAGCAGTGAAAGGCCCAACTATGGCTACACCTTC. Its protein product is CASSERPNYGYTF.

This chain uses TRBV3-1 (or the pseudogene TRBV3-2) with TRBJ1-4, with TRBD1 identical over 7 bases. This CDR3 is 13 amino acids long. With 4 bases clipped from V and 8 bases from J, the junction kept 4 bases outside the gene matches. Germline V lookup: CDR1 LGHDT, CDR2 YNNKEL (reference sequence). In DNA, the CDR3 is TGTGCCAGCAGCCTGACAGGGTTGGAAAAACTGTTTTTT. Its protein product is CASSLTGLEKLFF.

The V and J genes are TRBV30 and TRBJ2-7; tentatively, D is TRBD1 (7 bases). V was cut by 5 bases and J by 4 bases, with 12 bases left in between. The V gene's germline CDR1 is GTSNPN and CDR2 SVGIG (reference sequence). The CDR3 is 12 amino acids. CDR3 sequence: CAWGGGRYEQYF. The CDR3 coding sequence is TGTGCCTGGGGAGGGGGCAGGTACGAGCAGTACTTC.

This chain uses TRBV27 with TRBJ1-6, with 7 bases lining up with TRBD1. V trimming: 9 bases; J trimming: 0 bases; junction bases outside the gene matches: 2. The CDR3 length is 14 residues. Germline V CDR1 and CDR2: MNHEY, SMNVEV (reference sequence). The CDR3 DNA is TGTGCCAGTCGGGACAGCTCCTATAATTCACCCCTCCACTTT. Protein product: CASRDSSYNSPLHF.

V and J are TRBV29-1 and TRBJ1-3; D remains unclear. The CDR3 consists of 13 residues. Trimming cost V 6 bases and J 0 bases, with 9 bases left between them. Germline lookup yields CDR1 SQVTM and CDR2 ANQGSEA. The CDR3 bases are TGCAGCGTAGAGATGCTCTCTGGAAACACCATATATTTT. Translated, it gives CSVEMLSGNTIYF. Using reference TRBV29-1 and TRBJ1-3 for the parts outside the CDR3, the full variable domain is SAVISQKPSRDICQRGTSLTIQCQVDSQVTMMFWYRQQPGQSLTLIATANQGSEATYESGFVIDKFPISRPNLTFSTLTVSNMSPEDSSIYLCSVEMLSGNTIYFGEGSWLTVV.

J is TRBJ2-3 and V is TRBV20-1; 7 nucleotides agree with TRBD2. This CDR3 is built from 11 residues. The V segment lost 6 bases and the J segment 6 bases; nucleotides outside the gene matches: 3. The germline V gene has CDR1 DFQATT and CDR2 SNEGSKA (reference sequence). CDR3 sequence: CSAGAGDTQYF. The CDR3, as DNA: TGCAGTGCAGGAGCGGGGGATACGCAGTATTTT.

V gene TRBV24-1 combines with J gene TRBJ2-5; TRBD2 aligns across 9 bases. Unmatched junction bases numbered 6, after V lost 0 bases and J lost 5 bases. Germline V lookup: CDR1 KGHDR, CDR2 SFDVKD. CDR3 length: 16 residues. The CDR3 DNA reads as TGTGCCACCAGTGATTTGGCGGGAGGGTCGGGGGAGACCCAGTACTTC. Its protein product is CATSDLAGGSGETQYF.

The chain joins TRBV6-5 to TRBJ2-1; perhaps TRBD2 as D (5 bases). Trimming left V 6 bases short and J 1 base short, with 13 bases between. Germline V gives CDR1 MNHEY, CDR2 SVGAGI. The CDR3 runs 15 residues. CDR3 sequence reads: CASRRLADSYNEQFF. CDR3 coding DNA: TGTGCCAGCAGGAGGCTAGCCGATTCCTACAATGAGCAGTTCTTC.

The rearrangement joins TRBV30 to TRBJ1-2, with 9 nucleotides matching TRBD1. The CDR3 has 12 amino acids. V was pared by 5 bases and J by 9 bases, with 7 bases of the junction left unmatched. Per the germline V gene, CDR1 is GTSNPN and CDR2 is SVGIG (reference sequence). CDR3 sequence reads: CAWGGQGGRYTF. The CDR3 DNA follows: TGTGCCTGGGGGGGACAGGGCGGACGCTACACCTTC.

V gene TRBV7-6 combines with J gene TRBJ2-7; no clear D. CDR3 size: 12 residues. V was shortened by 1 base and J by 7 bases, with 8 bases between the two germline ends. Germline CDR1 is SGHVS and CDR2 is FNYEAQ. As DNA, the CDR3 is TGTGCCAGCAGCTTAGTCGTAGGAGAGCAGTACTTC. This codes for CASSLVVGEQYF. Looking up the rest from reference TRBV7-6 and TRBJ2-7 gives the full variable domain: GAGVSQSPRYKVTKRGQDVALRCDPISGHVSLYWYRQALGQGPEFLTYFNYEAQQDKSGLPNDRFSAERPEGSISTLTIQRTEQRDSAMYRCASSLVVGEQYFGPGTRLTVT.

The rearrangement links TRBV28 to TRBJ2-3; no definite D call. V was trimmed by 5 bases and J by 9 bases, leaving 18 bases between them. The CDR3 loop spans 14 amino acids. Germline-derived CDR1 and CDR2 are MDHEN and SYDVKM. CDR3 amino acids: CASSPVTRSGTQYF. The CDR3 DNA reads as TGTGCCAGCAGTCCCGTGACTCGTTCAGGAACGCAGTATTTT. Based on the CDR3 plus reference TRBV28 and TRBJ2-3, the full variable domain is DVKVTQSSRYLVKRTGEKVFLECVQDMDHENMFWYRQDPGLGLRLIYFSYDVKMKEKGDIPEGYSVSREKKERFSLILESASTNQTSMYLCASSPVTRSGTQYFGPGTRLTVL.

J is TRBJ1-2 and V is TRBV28; D ambiguous. Germline V lookup: CDR1 MDHEN, CDR2 SYDVKM. The V end lost 6 bases, the J end lost 8 bases, and 19 bases lay between the germline ends. CDR3 size: 14 residues. The CDR3 DNA reads TGTGCCAGCAGCCACCCCATTAGGGAGCGGGGCTACACCTTC. Its protein product is CASSHPIRERGYTF.

This chain links TRBV24-1 with TRBJ2-1; 7 bases agree with TRBD2. Germline CDR1 KGHDR, CDR2 SFDVKD. V lost 5 bases, J lost 1 base, and 10 bases stayed unmatched. There are 17 residues in the CDR3. As DNA, the CDR3 is TGTGCCACCAGTGTCCCTCGGGGCGGGAGTTCCTACAATGAGCAGTTCTTC. Protein sequence: CATSVPRGGSSYNEQFF.

Of note for this clone: One end of the junction is discordant with germline, which a read error may explain. The rearrangement uses TRBV5-1 and TRBJ1-2; perhaps TRBD1 as D (5 bases). The CDR3 has 14 residues. Germline CDR1 SGHRS, CDR2 YFSETQ. The CDR3 region is CASSLAGLNYGYTF. DNA of the CDR3: TGCGCCAGCAGTTTGGCGGGGCTGAACTATGGCTACACCTTC.

The chain joins TRBV9 to TRBJ2-5; TRBD2 matches at 11 bases. The germline V gene encodes CDR1 SGDLS and CDR2 YYNGEE. This CDR3 has 16 amino acids. J lost 5 bases, V lost 4 bases, and 10 bases had no gene match. The CDR3, as DNA: TGTGCCAGCAGCCTCGGGACTAGCGGACCGGAGGAGACCCAGTACTTC. Translation gives CASSLGTSGPEETQYF.

The rearrangement links TRBV7-9 to TRBJ1-1, with no clear D. V was pared by 2 bases and J by 7 bases, with 23 bases between. This CDR3 has 17 amino acids. Germline V gives CDR1 SEHNR, CDR2 FQNEAQ (reference sequence). The CDR3 loop is CASSLSPFGRDLIEAFF. CDR3 nucleotide sequence: TGTGCCAGCAGCTTATCCCCATTTGGCCGTGATTTGATTGAAGCTTTCTTT.

J is TRBJ1-3 and V is TRBV28; no clear D. This CDR3 region has 16 residues. Trimming took off 6 bases at V and 2 bases at J, with 17 bases between the two ends. CDR1 and CDR2 from the germline V gene are MDHEN and SYDVKM. This chain's CDR3 is CASSGVQGSPGNTIYF. CDR3 in DNA: TGTGCCAGCAGCGGAGTGCAAGGCAGCCCTGGAAACACCATATATTTT.